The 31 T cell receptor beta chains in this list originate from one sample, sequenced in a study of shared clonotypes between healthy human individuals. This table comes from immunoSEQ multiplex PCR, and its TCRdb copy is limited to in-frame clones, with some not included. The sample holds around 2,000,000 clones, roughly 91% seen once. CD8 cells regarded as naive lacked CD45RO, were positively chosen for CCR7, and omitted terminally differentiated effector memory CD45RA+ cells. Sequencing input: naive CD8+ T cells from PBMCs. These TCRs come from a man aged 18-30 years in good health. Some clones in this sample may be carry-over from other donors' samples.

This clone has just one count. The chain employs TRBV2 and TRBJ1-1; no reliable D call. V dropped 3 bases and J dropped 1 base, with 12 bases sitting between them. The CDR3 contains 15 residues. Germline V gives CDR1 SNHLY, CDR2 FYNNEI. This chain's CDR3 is CASSDGRLRNTEAFF. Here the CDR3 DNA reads TGTGCCAGCAGTGACGGGAGACTCCGGAACACTGAAGCTTTCTTT.

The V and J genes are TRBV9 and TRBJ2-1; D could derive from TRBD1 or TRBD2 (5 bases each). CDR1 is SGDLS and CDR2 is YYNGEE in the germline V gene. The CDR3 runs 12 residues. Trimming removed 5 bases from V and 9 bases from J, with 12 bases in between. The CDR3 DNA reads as TGTGCCAGCAGGGGGGATAATACTGAGCAGTTCTTC. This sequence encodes CASRGDNTEQFF. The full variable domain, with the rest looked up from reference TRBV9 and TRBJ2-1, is DSGVTQTPKHLITATGQRVTLRCSPRSGDLSVYWYQQSLDQGLQFLIQYYNGEERAKGNILERFSAQQFPDLHSELNLSSLELGDSALYFCASRGDNTEQFFGPGTRLTVL.

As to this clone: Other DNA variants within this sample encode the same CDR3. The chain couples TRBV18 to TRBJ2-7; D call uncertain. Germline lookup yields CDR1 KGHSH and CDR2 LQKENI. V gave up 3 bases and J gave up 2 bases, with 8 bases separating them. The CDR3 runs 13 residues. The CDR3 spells CASSPARAYEQYF. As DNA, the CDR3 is TGTGCCAGCTCACCGGCACGAGCCTACGAGCAGTACTTC. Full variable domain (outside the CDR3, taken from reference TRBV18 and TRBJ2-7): NAGVMQNPRHLVRRRGQEARLRCSPMKGHSHVYWYRQLPEEGLKFMVYLQKENIIDESGMPKERFSAEFPKEGPSILRIQQVVRGDSAAYFCASSPARAYEQYFGPGTRLTVT.

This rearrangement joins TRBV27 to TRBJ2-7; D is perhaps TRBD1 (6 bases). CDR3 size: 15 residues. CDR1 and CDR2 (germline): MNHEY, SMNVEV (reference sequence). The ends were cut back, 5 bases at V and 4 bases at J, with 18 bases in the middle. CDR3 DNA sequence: TGTGCCAGCAGTACCCACAGGGTTCGAATTTACGAGCAGTACTTC. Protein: CASSTHRVRIYEQYF.

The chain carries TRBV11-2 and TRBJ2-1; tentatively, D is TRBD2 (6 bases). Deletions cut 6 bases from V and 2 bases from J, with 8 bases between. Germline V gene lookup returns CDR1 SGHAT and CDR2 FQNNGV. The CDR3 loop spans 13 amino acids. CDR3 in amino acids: CASSRLAYNEQFF. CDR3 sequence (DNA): TGTGCCAGCAGTCGACTAGCCTACAATGAGCAGTTCTTC.

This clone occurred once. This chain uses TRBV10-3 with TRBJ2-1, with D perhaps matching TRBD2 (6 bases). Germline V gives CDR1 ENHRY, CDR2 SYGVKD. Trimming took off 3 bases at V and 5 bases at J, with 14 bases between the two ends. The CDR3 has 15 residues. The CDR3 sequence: CAISDPGVFHNEQFF. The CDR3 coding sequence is TGTGCCATCAGTGATCCGGGAGTCTTCCACAATGAGCAGTTCTTC.

The CDR3 DNA follows: TGTGCCAGCAGTCCCCTTTTCGTGAACACCGGGGAGCTGTTTTTT. Its protein product is CASSPLFVNTGELFF. The V and J genes are TRBV27 and TRBJ2-2; no definite D call. Trimming shortened V by 5 bases and J by 1 base, and 11 bases separated the two germline ends. The V gene's germline CDR1 is MNHEY and CDR2 SMNVEV (reference sequence). The CDR3 contains 15 residues.

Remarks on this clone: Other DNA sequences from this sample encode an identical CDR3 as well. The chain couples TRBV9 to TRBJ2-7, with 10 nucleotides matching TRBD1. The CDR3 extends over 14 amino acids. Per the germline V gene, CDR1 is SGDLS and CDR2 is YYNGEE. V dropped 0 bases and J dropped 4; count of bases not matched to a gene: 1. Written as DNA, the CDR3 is TGTGCCAGCAGCGTAGCGGACAGGGGGTACGAGCAGTACTTC. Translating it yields CASSVADRGYEQYF.

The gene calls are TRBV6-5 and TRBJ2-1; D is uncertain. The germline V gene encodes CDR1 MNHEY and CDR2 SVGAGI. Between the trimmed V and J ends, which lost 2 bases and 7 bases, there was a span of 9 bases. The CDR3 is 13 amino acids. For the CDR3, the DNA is TGTGCCAGCAGTTACCTGGTAAATAATGAGCAGTTCTTC. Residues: CASSYLVNNEQFF.

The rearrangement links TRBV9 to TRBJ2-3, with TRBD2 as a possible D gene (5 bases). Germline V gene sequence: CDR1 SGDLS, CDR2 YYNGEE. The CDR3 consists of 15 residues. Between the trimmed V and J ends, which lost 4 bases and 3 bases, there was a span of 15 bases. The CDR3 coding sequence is TGTGCCAGCAGCTCCCGTCCTAGCACAACAGATACGCAGTATTTT. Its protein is CASSSRPSTTDTQYF.

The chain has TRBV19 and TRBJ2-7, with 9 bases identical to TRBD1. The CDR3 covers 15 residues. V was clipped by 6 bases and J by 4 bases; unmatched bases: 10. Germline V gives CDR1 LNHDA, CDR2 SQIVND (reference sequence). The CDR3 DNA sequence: TGTGCCAGTAGCGACCCTCCGGGACAGGGATACGAGCAGTACTTC. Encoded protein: CASSDPPGQGYEQYF.

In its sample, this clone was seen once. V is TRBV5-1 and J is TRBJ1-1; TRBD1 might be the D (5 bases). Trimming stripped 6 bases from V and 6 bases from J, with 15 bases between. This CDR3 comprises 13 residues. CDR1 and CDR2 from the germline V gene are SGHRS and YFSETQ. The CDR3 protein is CASKTQGGPEAFF. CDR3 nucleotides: TGCGCCAGCAAGACCCAGGGAGGGCCTGAAGCTTTCTTT.

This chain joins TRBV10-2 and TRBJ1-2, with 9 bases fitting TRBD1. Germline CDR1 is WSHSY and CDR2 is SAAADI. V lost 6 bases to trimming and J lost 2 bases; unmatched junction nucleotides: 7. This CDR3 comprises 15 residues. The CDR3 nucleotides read TGCGCCAGCAGCTACCCGGGACAGGGAAACTATGGCTACACCTTC. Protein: CASSYPGQGNYGYTF.

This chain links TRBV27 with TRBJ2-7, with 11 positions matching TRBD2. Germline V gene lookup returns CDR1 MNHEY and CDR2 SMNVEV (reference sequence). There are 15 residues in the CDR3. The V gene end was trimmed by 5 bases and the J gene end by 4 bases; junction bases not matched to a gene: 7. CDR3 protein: CASSPTGLAAYEQYF. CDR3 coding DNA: TGTGCCAGCAGTCCCACGGGACTAGCGGCATACGAGCAGTACTTC.

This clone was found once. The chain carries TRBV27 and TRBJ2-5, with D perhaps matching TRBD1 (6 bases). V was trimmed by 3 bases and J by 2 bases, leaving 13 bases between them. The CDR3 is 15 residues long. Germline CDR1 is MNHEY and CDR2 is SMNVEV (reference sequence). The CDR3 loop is CASSFKTGFQETQYF. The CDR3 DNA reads TGTGCCAGCAGTTTTAAGACAGGATTTCAAGAGACCCAGTACTTC.

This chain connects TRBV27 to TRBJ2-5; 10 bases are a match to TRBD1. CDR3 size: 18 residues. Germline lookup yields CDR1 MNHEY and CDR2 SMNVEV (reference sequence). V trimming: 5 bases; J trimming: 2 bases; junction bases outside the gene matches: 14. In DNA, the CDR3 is TGTGCCAGCAGTGATAGACAGGGGGCGCGGGGTTCGCAAGAGACCCAGTACTTC. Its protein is CASSDRQGARGSQETQYF.

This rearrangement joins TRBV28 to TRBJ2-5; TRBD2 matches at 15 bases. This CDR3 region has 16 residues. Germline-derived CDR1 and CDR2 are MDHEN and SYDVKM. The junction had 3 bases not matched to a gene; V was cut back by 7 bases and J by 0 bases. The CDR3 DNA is TGTGCCAGCATAGGACTAGCGGGAGGGAACCAAGAGACCCAGTACTTC. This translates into CASIGLAGGNQETQYF.

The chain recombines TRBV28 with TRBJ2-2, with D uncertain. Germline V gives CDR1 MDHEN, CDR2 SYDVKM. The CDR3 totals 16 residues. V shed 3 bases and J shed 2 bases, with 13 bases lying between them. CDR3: CASSFRLKPNTGELFF. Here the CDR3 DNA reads TGTGCCAGCAGTTTTCGGCTAAAACCCAACACCGGGGAGCTGTTTTTT.

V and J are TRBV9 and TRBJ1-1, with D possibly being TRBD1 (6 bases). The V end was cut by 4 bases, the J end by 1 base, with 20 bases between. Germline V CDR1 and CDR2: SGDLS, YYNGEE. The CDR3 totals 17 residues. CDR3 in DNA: TGTGCCAGCAGCCTCCGGGGGGGCCCGAGGGCGAACACTGAAGCTTTCTTT. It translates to CASSLRGGPRANTEAFF.

The CDR3 DNA reads as TGTGCCAGCAGCTTAGGAGCAACAGGGCAGTTCTTC. Translating gives CASSLGATGQFF. This chain uses TRBV7-6 with TRBJ2-1; tentative D call: TRBD1 (5 bases). The CDR3 has 12 amino acids. Germline V gives CDR1 SGHVS, CDR2 FNYEAQ. With 1 base removed from V and 12 bases from J, the gap between germline ends came to 10 bases. The variable domain in full, with the rest retrieved from reference TRBV7-6 and TRBJ2-1, is GAGVSQSPRYKVTKRGQDVALRCDPISGHVSLYWYRQALGQGPEFLTYFNYEAQQDKSGLPNDRFSAERPEGSISTLTIQRTEQRDSAMYRCASSLGATGQFFGPGTRLTVL.

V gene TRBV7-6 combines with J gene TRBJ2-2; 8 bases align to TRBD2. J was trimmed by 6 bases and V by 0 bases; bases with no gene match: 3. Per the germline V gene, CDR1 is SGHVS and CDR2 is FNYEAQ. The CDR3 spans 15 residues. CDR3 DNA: TGTGCCAGCAGCTTAGCCCCGACTAGCGCCGGGGAGCTGTTTTTT. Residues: CASSLAPTSAGELFF. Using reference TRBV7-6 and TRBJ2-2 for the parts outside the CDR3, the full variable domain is GAGVSQSPRYKVTKRGQDVALRCDPISGHVSLYWYRQALGQGPEFLTYFNYEAQQDKSGLPNDRFSAERPEGSISTLTIQRTEQRDSAMYRCASSLAPTSAGELFFGEGSRLTVL.

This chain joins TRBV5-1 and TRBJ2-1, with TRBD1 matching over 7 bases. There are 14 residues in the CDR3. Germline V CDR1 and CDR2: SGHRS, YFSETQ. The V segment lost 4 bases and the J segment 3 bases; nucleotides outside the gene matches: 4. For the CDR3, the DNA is TGCGCCAGCAGCATTGACAGGGACTACAATGAGCAGTTCTTC. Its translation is CASSIDRDYNEQFF.

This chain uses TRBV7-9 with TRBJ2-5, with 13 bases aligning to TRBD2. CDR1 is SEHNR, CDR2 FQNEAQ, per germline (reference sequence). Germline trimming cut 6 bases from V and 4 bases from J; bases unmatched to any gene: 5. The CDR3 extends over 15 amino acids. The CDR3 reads CASRPGLAGTETQYF. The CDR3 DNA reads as TGTGCCAGCAGGCCGGGACTAGCGGGGACAGAGACCCAGTACTTC. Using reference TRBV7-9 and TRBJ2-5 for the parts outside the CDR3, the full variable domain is DTGVSQNPRHKITKRGQNVTFRCDPISEHNRLYWYRQTLGQGPEFLTYFQNEAQLEKSRLLSDRFSAERPKGSFSTLEIQRTEQGDSAMYLCASRPGLAGTETQYFGPGTRLLVL.

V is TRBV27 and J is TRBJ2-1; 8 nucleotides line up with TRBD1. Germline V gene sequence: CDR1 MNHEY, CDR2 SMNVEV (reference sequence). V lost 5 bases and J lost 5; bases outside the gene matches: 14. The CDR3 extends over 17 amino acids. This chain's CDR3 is CASSGPPGQGWDNEQFF. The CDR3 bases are TGTGCCAGCAGTGGGCCCCCAGGACAGGGTTGGGACAATGAGCAGTTCTTC.

CDR3 sequence reads: CAIKTSGGYNEQFF. As DNA, the CDR3 is TGTGCCATCAAGACTAGCGGGGGCTACAATGAGCAGTTCTTC. The J gene is TRBJ2-1, the V gene TRBV10-3; 12 bases are shared with TRBD2. Per germline, CDR1 ENHRY and CDR2 SYGVKD. Losses at the gene ends were 7 bases for V and 3 bases for J; bases not matched to a gene: 1. This CDR3 contains 14 residues.

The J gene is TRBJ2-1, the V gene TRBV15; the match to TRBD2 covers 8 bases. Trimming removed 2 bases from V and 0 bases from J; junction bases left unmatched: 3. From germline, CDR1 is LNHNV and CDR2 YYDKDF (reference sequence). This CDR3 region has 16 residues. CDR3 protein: CATSRPSGPSYNEQFF. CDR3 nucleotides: TGTGCCACCAGCAGACCTAGCGGGCCCTCCTACAATGAGCAGTTCTTC.

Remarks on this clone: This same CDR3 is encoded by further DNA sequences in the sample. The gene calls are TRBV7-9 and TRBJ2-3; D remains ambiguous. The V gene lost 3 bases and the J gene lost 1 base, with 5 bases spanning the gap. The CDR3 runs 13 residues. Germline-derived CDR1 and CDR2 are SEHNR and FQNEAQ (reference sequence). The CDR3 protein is CASSFSGTDTQYF. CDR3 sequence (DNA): TGTGCCAGCAGCTTTAGTGGCACAGATACGCAGTATTTT.

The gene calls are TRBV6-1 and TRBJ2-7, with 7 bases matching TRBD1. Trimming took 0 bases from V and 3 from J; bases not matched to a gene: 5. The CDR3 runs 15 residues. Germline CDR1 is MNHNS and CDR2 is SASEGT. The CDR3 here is CASSEAGAGGYEQYF. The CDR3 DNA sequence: TGTGCCAGCAGTGAAGCTGGAGCAGGGGGCTACGAGCAGTACTTC.

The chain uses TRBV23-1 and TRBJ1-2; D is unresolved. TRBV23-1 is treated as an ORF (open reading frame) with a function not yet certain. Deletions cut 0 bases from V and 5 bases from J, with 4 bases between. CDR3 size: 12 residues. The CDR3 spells CASSQSEYGYTF. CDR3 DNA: TGCGCCAGCAGTCAATCCGAGTATGGCTACACCTTC.

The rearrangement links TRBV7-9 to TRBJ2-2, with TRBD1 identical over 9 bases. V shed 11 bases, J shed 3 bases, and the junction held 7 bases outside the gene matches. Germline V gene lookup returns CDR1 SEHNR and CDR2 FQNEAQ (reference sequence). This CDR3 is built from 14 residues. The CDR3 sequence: CAGKQGADTGELFF. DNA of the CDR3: TGTGCCGGCAAACAGGGGGCGGACACCGGGGAGCTGTTTTTT.

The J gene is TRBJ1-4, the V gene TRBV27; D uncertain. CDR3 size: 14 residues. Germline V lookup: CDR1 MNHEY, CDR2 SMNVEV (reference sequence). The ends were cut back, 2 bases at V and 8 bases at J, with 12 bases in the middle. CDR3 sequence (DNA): TGTGCCAGCAGTTTACAAGGATATGGGGAAAAACTGTTTTTT. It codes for CASSLQGYGEKLFF.